The next 28 T cell receptor beta chains were all read from a single sample in a study of Ad26.COV2.S vaccination and SARS-CoV-2 variants. TCRdb's copy holds only in-frame clones and misses some; the assay was immunoSEQ multiplex PCR. The data show about 470,000 clones, 90% seen once. The treatment: about 20 received Ad26.COV2.S at low or high dose, single or two shots; 5 received placebo; per-sample allocation not given. After the first vaccine or placebo injection, samples were drawn on day 63. Specimen: peripheral blood, collected in a trial of Ad26.COV2.S vaccine versus placebo. The receptors were sampled from a person aged 18-65 years who received the Ad26.COV2.S COVID-19 vaccine or a placebo.

This chain joins TRBV5-1 and TRBJ2-5; TRBD1 is a possible D gene (6 bases). Germline loops: CDR1 SGHRS, CDR2 YFSETQ. Between the trimmed V and J ends, which lost 4 bases and 4 bases, there was a span of 14 bases. The CDR3 length is 14 residues. The CDR3 protein is CASSLRTGTETQYF. DNA for the CDR3: TGCGCCAGCAGCCTTCGAACAGGGACAGAGACCCAGTACTTC.

The chain links TRBV6-4 to TRBJ2-2; 9 nucleotides line up with TRBD2. After removal of 4 bases from V and 7 bases from J, the junction contained 4 bases not matched to a gene. Germline V gene sequence: CDR1 MRHNA, CDR2 SNTAGT. This CDR3 spans 14 amino acids. In DNA, the CDR3 is TGTGCCAGCAGTGTGCTAGCGGGAAGCGGGGAGCTGTTTTTT. It codes for CASSVLAGSGELFF.

This clone has just one count. The chain is built from TRBV7-9 and TRBJ1-1; no reliable D call. The germline CDR1 and CDR2 sequences are SEHNR and FQNEAQ (reference sequence). CDR3 length equals 14 residues. Deletions cut 5 bases from V and 4 bases from J, with 14 bases between. CDR3 coding DNA: TGTGCCAGCAGCGCGATCAGCGGTAGCACTGAAGCTTTCTTT. This translates into CASSAISGSTEAFF.

The CDR3 region has the DNA TGTGCCAGCAGCCCGCCGGGAATTCTAAACACAGATACGCAGTATTTT. Its protein is CASSPPGILNTDTQYF. This chain connects TRBV7-9 to TRBJ2-3; D may be TRBD2 (5 bases). Trimming shortened V by 5 bases and J by 2 bases, and 17 bases separated the two germline ends. Germline V gives CDR1 SEHNR, CDR2 FQNEAQ (reference sequence). This CDR3 comprises 16 residues.

The chain links TRBV7-7 to TRBJ2-2; TRBD1 aligns across 10 bases. Trimming at V came to 5 bases and at J to 3 bases, leaving 3 bases not matched to a gene. Germline V gene sequence: CDR1 SSHAT, CDR2 FNYEAQ (reference sequence). The CDR3 length is 15 residues. CDR3: CASSQGTGDTGELFF. The CDR3 bases are TGTGCCAGCAGCCAGGGGACAGGGGACACCGGGGAGCTGTTTTTT.

Only a few counts were recorded for this clone. The rearrangement uses TRBV2 and TRBJ2-7; 8 bases line up with TRBD2. Germline V gene lookup returns CDR1 SNHLY and CDR2 FYNNEI. This CDR3 spans 13 amino acids. V lost 4 bases to trimming and J lost 5 bases; unmatched junction nucleotides: 4. CDR3 bases: TGTGCCAGCAGTGGACGGGAGGGCGACGAGCAGTACTTC. Its translation: CASSGREGDEQYF.

This clone was seen just once. The chain is built from TRBV28 and TRBJ2-5; 13 bases agree with TRBD2. The CDR3 contains 16 residues. V shed 1 base and J 5 bases; nucleotides not matched to a gene: 4. CDR1 and CDR2 from the germline V gene are MDHEN and SYDVKM. CDR3 nucleotides: TGTGCCAGCAGTTTATTAGGACTAGCGGGAGTGGAGACCCAGTACTTC. Translating gives CASSLLGLAGVETQYF.

CDR3 residues: CASSLERISGNTIYF. In DNA form, the CDR3 reads TGCGCCAGCAGCTTGGAACGGATCTCTGGAAACACCATATATTTT. V gene TRBV5-1 combines with J gene TRBJ1-3; no clear D. Germline values: CDR1 SGHRS, CDR2 YFSETQ. Between the trimmed V and J ends, which lost 0 bases and 0 bases, there was a span of 7 bases. The CDR3 loop spans 15 amino acids.

CDR3 amino acids: CASSYTTGLAGYSYEQYF. The CDR3 nucleotides read TGTGCCAGTAGTTATACCACTGGACTAGCGGGATACTCCTACGAGCAGTACTTC. The V gene is TRBV19, the J gene TRBJ2-7, with 12 bases matching TRBD2. The ends lost 5 bases at V and 0 bases at J; junction bases unmatched: 11. The CDR3 consists of 18 residues. CDR1 is LNHDA, CDR2 SQIVND, per germline (reference sequence).

This clone appeared once. This chain joins TRBV3-1 (or the pseudogene TRBV3-2) and TRBJ2-5; 11 bases map to TRBD2. Germline V gene lookup returns CDR1 LGHDT and CDR2 YNNKEL (reference sequence). J was trimmed by 4 bases and V by 4 bases; bases with no gene match: 5. The CDR3 covers 15 residues. The CDR3 DNA reads TGTGCCAGCAGCCCATCGACTAGCGGGGTAGAGACCCAGTACTTC. Translating it yields CASSPSTSGVETQYF.

The chain recombines TRBV19 with TRBJ1-1; perhaps TRBD1 as D (5 bases). Germline V gene lookup returns CDR1 LNHDA and CDR2 SQIVND (reference sequence). The length of the CDR3 is 15 residues. V lost 6 bases and J lost 3, with 17 bases in between. The CDR3 here is CASRSGWGGDTEAFF. The CDR3 DNA is TGTGCCAGTAGGTCAGGATGGGGGGGGGACACTGAAGCTTTCTTT.

The chain recombines TRBV28 with TRBJ2-1; 8 bases line up with TRBD2. CDR3 length: 15 amino acids. V trimming: 4 bases; J trimming: 6 bases; junction bases outside the gene matches: 8. The germline V gene encodes CDR1 MDHEN and CDR2 SYDVKM. DNA of the CDR3: TGTGCCAGCAGTTCTATGGGACTAGATTTCAATGAGCAGTTCTTC. This sequence encodes CASSSMGLDFNEQFF.

The V and J genes are TRBV4-2 and TRBJ2-1; D unclear. In germline, CDR1 is LGHNA, CDR2 YNFKEQ. The V end lost 5 bases, the J end lost 8 bases, and 7 bases lay between the germline ends. CDR3 length equals 11 residues. The CDR3 region is CASSWADEQFF. CDR3 DNA: TGTGCCAGCAGCTGGGCAGATGAGCAGTTCTTC.

This chain joins TRBV19 and TRBJ2-6; TRBD1 aligns across 10 bases. The germline CDR1 and CDR2 sequences are LNHDA and SQIVND (reference sequence). The CDR3 is 17 amino acids. Trimming removed 4 bases from V and 0 bases from J; junction bases left unmatched: 3. DNA of the CDR3: TGTGCCAGTAGTACCCGGGACAGGGGCTCTGGGGCCAACGTCCTGACTTTC. Protein sequence: CASSTRDRGSGANVLTF.

The rearrangement joins TRBV28 to TRBJ1-5; no definite D call. The V gene's germline CDR1 is MDHEN and CDR2 SYDVKM. The CDR3 covers 14 residues. V was clipped by 2 bases and J by 6 bases, with 11 bases between them. The CDR3 here is CASSLESLGQPQHF. As DNA, the CDR3 is TGTGCCAGCAGTTTAGAGTCCCTAGGTCAGCCCCAGCATTTT.

The chain couples TRBV5-6 to TRBJ2-7; perhaps D is TRBD1 or TRBD2 (5 bases each). CDR1 SGHDT and CDR2 YYEEEE come from the germline V gene. Trimming shortened V by 3 bases and J by 0 bases, and 10 bases separated the two germline ends. This CDR3 contains 14 residues. This chain's CDR3 is CASSSGAVSYEQYF. The CDR3 DNA follows: TGTGCCAGCAGCTCCGGGGCAGTCTCCTACGAGCAGTACTTC.

The chain has TRBV24-1 and TRBJ2-2; D not certain. Germline V gene lookup returns CDR1 KGHDR and CDR2 SFDVKD. Between the trimmed V and J ends, which lost 4 bases and 7 bases, there was a span of 9 bases. The CDR3 sequence is 13 residues long. The CDR3 loop is CATSDRFLGELFF. DNA for the CDR3: TGTGCCACCAGTGACCGGTTCCTCGGGGAGCTGTTTTTT.

The rearrangement uses TRBV18 and TRBJ2-7; the D is unclear. V shed 2 bases and J shed 6 bases, with 11 bases lying between them. Per germline, CDR1 KGHSH and CDR2 LQKENI. The CDR3 is 13 residues long. The chain's CDR3 is CASSPRARSEQYF. The CDR3 nucleotides are TGTGCCAGCTCACCAAGGGCTCGGAGCGAGCAGTACTTC.

The chain couples TRBV5-8 to TRBJ2-5; D uncertain. The V and J ends lost 4 bases and 1 base respectively, with 8 bases between them. The CDR3 spans 13 residues. Germline-derived CDR1 and CDR2 are SGHTS and YDEGEE. CDR3 amino acids: CASSRSLQETQYF. CDR3 coding DNA: TGTGCCAGCAGCCGATCGCTCCAAGAGACCCAGTACTTC.

The chain is built from TRBV11-3 and TRBJ2-3; D possibly corresponds to TRBD2 (6 bases). The CDR3 runs 17 residues. V gave up 0 bases and J gave up 4 bases, with 17 bases separating them. Germline assignment: CDR1 SGHNT and CDR2 YENEEA. The CDR3 region has the DNA TGTGCCAGCAGCTTAGAGGGAGGAGGAGGGCCTTCAGATACGCAGTATTTT. This codes for CASSLEGGGGPSDTQYF.

The chain is built from TRBV28 and TRBJ2-5; 13 nucleotides line up with TRBD2. The J segment lost 1 base and the V segment lost 6 bases, leaving 2 bases of the junction unmatched. The CDR3 is 15 amino acids. In germline, CDR1 is MDHEN, CDR2 SYDVKM. CDR3 residues: CASRGLAGAQETQYF. As DNA, the CDR3 is TGTGCCAGCAGAGGACTAGCGGGAGCCCAAGAGACCCAGTACTTC.

This clone was seen once. The chain couples TRBV2 to TRBJ2-2, with D uncertain. The CDR3 is made up of 13 amino acids. The V gene's germline CDR1 is SNHLY and CDR2 FYNNEI. Trimming cost V 2 bases and J 3 bases, with 4 bases left between them. As DNA, the CDR3 is TGTGCCAGCAGTGAAAAGTACACCGGGGAGCTGTTTTTT. Translated: CASSEKYTGELFF.

The chain carries TRBV20-1 and TRBJ2-1, with D perhaps TRBD2 (5 bases). The germline V and J ends were trimmed by 3 bases and 3 bases, with 9 bases remaining between them. Germline loops: CDR1 DFQATT, CDR2 SNEGSKA (reference sequence). The CDR3 is 13 amino acids. The CDR3 protein is CSASTGIYNEQFF. Here the CDR3 DNA reads TGCAGTGCTAGTACGGGAATCTACAATGAGCAGTTCTTC.

The V call is TRBV27, the J call TRBJ2-1, with a tentative D call TRBD1 (6 bases). Trimming cost V 4 bases and J 0 bases, with 13 bases left between them. Germline V gene lookup returns CDR1 MNHEY and CDR2 SMNVEV (reference sequence). CDR3 length equals 16 residues. CDR3 in DNA: TGTGCCAGCAGTTCCACAGGGCAGGGCTCCTACAATGAGCAGTTCTTC. It translates to CASSSTGQGSYNEQFF.

The chain couples TRBV5-1 to TRBJ2-3; D not certain. The CDR3 is 15 amino acids. Trimming pared 2 bases from V and 0 bases from J, leaving 10 bases between. CDR1 is SGHRS, CDR2 YFSETQ, per germline. The CDR3 sequence: CASSFDLPSTDTQYF. The CDR3 DNA follows: TGCGCCAGCAGCTTCGACTTACCTAGCACAGATACGCAGTATTTT.

The rearrangement uses TRBV2 and TRBJ2-7; D not certain. The CDR3 spans 12 residues. Germline values: CDR1 SNHLY, CDR2 FYNNEI. V lost 6 bases, J lost 3 bases, and 9 bases lay in between. The CDR3 DNA is TGTGCCAGCAGCGGTCGTCTCTACGAGCAGTACTTC. It specifies CASSGRLYEQYF.

Concerning this clone: Other DNA variants within this sample encode the same CDR3. The chain has TRBV11-3 and TRBJ2-2; 8 nucleotides line up with TRBD1. The V segment lost 4 bases and the J segment 0 bases; nucleotides outside the gene matches: 4. The CDR3 runs 16 residues. Per the germline V gene, CDR1 is SGHNT and CDR2 is YENEEA. This chain's CDR3 is CASSSGQGANTGELFF. CDR3 nucleotides: TGTGCCAGCAGCTCTGGACAGGGAGCGAACACCGGGGAGCTGTTTTTT.

The gene calls are TRBV10-3 and TRBJ1-1; TRBD1 is a possible D gene (5 bases). Trimming pared 1 base from V and 1 base from J, leaving 10 bases between. Germline lookup yields CDR1 ENHRY and CDR2 SYGVKD. The CDR3 has 15 amino acids. As DNA, the CDR3 is TGTGCCATCAGTGAGTTTTGGGGGGGGAACACTGAAGCTTTCTTT. Translating gives CAISEFWGGNTEAFF.